This TCR beta chain was captured by sequencing in a study of blood T cell repertoires in COVID-19. Some clones are missing from TCRdb's copy, which holds only in-frame ones; the method was immunoSEQ multiplex PCR. Here the sample spans under 200,000 clones, under 90% being singletons. Seattle researchers signed up patients amid active infection and tracked them longitudinally. This clone turned up a few times. This CDR3 comprises 13 residues. V lost 5 bases, J lost 8 bases, and 15 bases lay in between. The germline V gene encodes CDR1 SGHVS and CDR2 FQNEAQ. Sequenced material: peripheral blood. The rearrangement links TRBV7-8 to TRBJ1-1; tentatively, D is TRBD1 (6 bases). The receptor's source is an older woman with COVID-19, enrolled during active disease. The CDR3 loop is CASSPVLQGEAFF. The CDR3 region has the DNA TGTGCCAGCAGCCCTGTTCTACAGGGAGAAGCTTTCTTT.